The following is a TCR beta chain sequence with its context. Its antigen is undetermined. The data are from a study of cytomegalovirus exposure and HLA in healthy donors. Study conclusions and caveats: The authors reported that TCR beta sequences could predict HLA-A and HLA-B alleles. These predictions were accurate for most subjects in the first cohort.

The primer mix had 60 Vbeta and 13 Jbeta primers. The method was immunoSEQ multiplex PCR; TCRdb's version includes in-frame clones alone and lacks a portion of them. In the table there are about 110,000 clones, 76% of which are singletons. The V gene's germline CDR1 is MNHEY and CDR2 SMNVEV (reference sequence). Trimming shortened V by 3 bases and J by 6 bases, and 11 bases separated the two germline ends. The CDR3 is 13 amino acids. Input material: PBMCs. This TCR came from a man aged 25 to 40 in good health and CMV-seropositive. The chain is built from TRBV27 and TRBJ2-5; D is undetermined. CDR3 amino acids: CASSFGPVQTQYF. The CDR3 coding sequence is TGTGCCAGCAGTTTCGGTCCGGTCCAGACCCAGTACTTC.